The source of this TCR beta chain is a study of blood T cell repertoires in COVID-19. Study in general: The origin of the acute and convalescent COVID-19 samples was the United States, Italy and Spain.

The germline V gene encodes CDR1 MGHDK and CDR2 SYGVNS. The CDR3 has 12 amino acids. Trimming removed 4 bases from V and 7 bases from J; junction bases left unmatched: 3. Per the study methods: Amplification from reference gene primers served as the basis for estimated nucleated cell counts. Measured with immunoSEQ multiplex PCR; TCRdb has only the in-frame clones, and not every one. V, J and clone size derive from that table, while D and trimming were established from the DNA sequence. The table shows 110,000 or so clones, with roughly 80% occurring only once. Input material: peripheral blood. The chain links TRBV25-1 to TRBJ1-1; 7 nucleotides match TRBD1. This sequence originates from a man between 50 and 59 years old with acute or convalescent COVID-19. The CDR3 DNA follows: TGTGCCAGCAGTGCGGGACAGATTGAAGCTTTCTTT. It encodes CASSAGQIEAFF.